This TCR beta chain derives from a study of blood T cell repertoires in COVID-19. Study background: Collection of acute and convalescent COVID-19 samples took place in the United States, Italy and Spain.

Trimming removed 3 bases from V and 15 bases from J; junction bases left unmatched: 19. The CDR3 has 16 residues. Germline V gives CDR1 GTSNPN, CDR2 SVGIG (reference sequence). The method was immunoSEQ multiplex PCR; TCRdb's version includes in-frame clones alone and lacks a portion of them. The top ten hold approximately 3% of the sample, which has about 280,000 clones, under 95% seen once. The receptor was isolated from a man in his forties or fifties who had been exposed to COVID-19. The V call is TRBV30, the J call TRBJ2-1, with TRBD2 matching over 11 bases. Sequencing was carried out using PBMCs or T cells enriched from blood (not recorded which). The CDR3 nucleotides read TGTGCCTGGAGGGCACAGAGAGGGACTAGCGGCCGGAGGGGGTTCTTC. As protein: CAWRAQRGTSGRRGFF.